This TCR beta chain was observed in a study of tumour-infiltrating T cells in Burkitt lymphoma. As for the study in general: Repertoire clonality predicted overall and progression-free survival.

Repertoires were generated with immunoSEQ multiplex PCR, while TCRdb's copy carries only in-frame clones and drops some. Altogether 7,500 to 9,500 clones are present, approximately 60% being singletons, with the ten largest covering roughly 5.1%. Trimming cost V 1 base and J 4 bases, with 16 bases left between them. CDR3 size: 16 residues. Germline V gene lookup returns CDR1 GTSNPN and CDR2 SVGIG (reference sequence). By sample share, this clone is medium-sized. The sequenced sample was tumor tissue. This chain links TRBV30 with TRBJ1-4; maybe TRBD1 (5 bases). This clonotype was obtained from a human donor with diffuse large B-cell lymphoma. For the CDR3, the DNA is TGTGCCTGGAGTGACCCGAACCAGGGAATTAATGAAAAACTGTTTTTT. Protein product: CAWSDPNQGINEKLFF. Complete variable domain (other parts from reference TRBV30 and TRBJ1-4): SQTIHQWPATLVQPVGSPLSLECTVEGTSNPNLYWYRQAAGRGLQLLFYSVGIGQISSEVPQNLSASRPQDRQFILSSKKLLLSDSGFYLCAWSDPNQGINEKLFFGSGTQLSVL.